This TCR beta chain was documented in a study of glioma-infiltrating T cells after dendritic cell vaccination. This CDR3 region has 14 residues. Per the germline V gene, CDR1 is SEHNR and CDR2 is FQNEAQ (reference sequence). Trimming removed 5 bases from V and 3 bases from J; junction bases left unmatched: 5. The protocol was immunoSEQ multiplex PCR, while the TCRdb copy is restricted to in-frame clones and leaves out a portion. The sample consists of roughly 90,000 clones, around 86% of them appearing once. The rearrangement joins TRBV7-9 to TRBJ2-7, with TRBD1 matching 9 bases. This TCR came from a human donor with glioblastoma. The sample in question was blood, obtained before dendritic cell vaccination. This CDR3 reads CASSRRDRVYEQYF. The CDR3 DNA follows: TGTGCCAGCAGCCGCCGGGACAGGGTCTACGAGCAGTACTTC.